This TCR beta chain was retrieved from a study of T cell repertoires in cytomegalovirus infection. TCRdb reprocessed the reads with MiXCR, giving one entry per CDR3 protein. The sample includes 100,000 or so distinct CDR3 sequences, roughly a quarter of them seen just once. The CDR3 consists of 13 residues. Looked up from germline, CDR1 is DFQATT and CDR2 is SNEGSKA (reference sequence). V was clipped by 5 bases and J by 5 bases, with 15 bases between them. The sequenced sample consisted of CD8+ T cells from PBMCs. The chain combines TRBV20-1 with TRBJ1-1; D might be TRBD1 (6 bases). The clonotype was recovered from a human donor in good health (CMV status not recorded). Some clones in this sample may be carry-over from other donors' samples. The CDR3 nucleotides are TGCAGTGCTCCCGTCCGGGGGCGAACTGAAGCTTTCTTT. Translation gives CSAPVRGRTEAFF.